This T cell receptor beta chain was retrieved from a study of T cells in Graves' hyperthyroidism and ophthalmopathy. Study-level results: From stable hyperthyroidism, ophthalmopathy was set apart by a 13 V-J model.

V lost 10 bases to trimming and J lost 1 base; unmatched junction nucleotides: 13. Germline CDR1 reads LNHDA; CDR2 reads SQIVND (reference sequence). CDR3 length: 18 amino acids. Amplified TCR beta CDR3 regions came from RNA transcripts. HTBI primers were the set used in a first-round RT-PCR of the TCR CDR3. TCRdb ran MiXCR on the multiplex PCR reads and lists one entry per CDR3 protein. The sample records over 500,000 distinct CDR3 sequences, 40% to 50% being singletons. Uncontrolled infection, other autoimmune disease, pregnancy and lactation each barred patients from inclusion. As regards this clonotype: As yet, its antigen is unknown.

Sequencing was carried out using peripheral blood or thyroid tissue (not recorded which). This TCR came from an adult woman with Graves' disease, either hyperthyroidism or ophthalmopathy (not recorded which). J is TRBJ2-6 and V is TRBV19; 10 bases line up with TRBD1. CDR3 DNA: TGTGCCACCCGAACCGGGACAGGGGCCATATCTGGGGCCAACGTCCTGACTTTC. Its protein is CATRTGTGAISGANVLTF.